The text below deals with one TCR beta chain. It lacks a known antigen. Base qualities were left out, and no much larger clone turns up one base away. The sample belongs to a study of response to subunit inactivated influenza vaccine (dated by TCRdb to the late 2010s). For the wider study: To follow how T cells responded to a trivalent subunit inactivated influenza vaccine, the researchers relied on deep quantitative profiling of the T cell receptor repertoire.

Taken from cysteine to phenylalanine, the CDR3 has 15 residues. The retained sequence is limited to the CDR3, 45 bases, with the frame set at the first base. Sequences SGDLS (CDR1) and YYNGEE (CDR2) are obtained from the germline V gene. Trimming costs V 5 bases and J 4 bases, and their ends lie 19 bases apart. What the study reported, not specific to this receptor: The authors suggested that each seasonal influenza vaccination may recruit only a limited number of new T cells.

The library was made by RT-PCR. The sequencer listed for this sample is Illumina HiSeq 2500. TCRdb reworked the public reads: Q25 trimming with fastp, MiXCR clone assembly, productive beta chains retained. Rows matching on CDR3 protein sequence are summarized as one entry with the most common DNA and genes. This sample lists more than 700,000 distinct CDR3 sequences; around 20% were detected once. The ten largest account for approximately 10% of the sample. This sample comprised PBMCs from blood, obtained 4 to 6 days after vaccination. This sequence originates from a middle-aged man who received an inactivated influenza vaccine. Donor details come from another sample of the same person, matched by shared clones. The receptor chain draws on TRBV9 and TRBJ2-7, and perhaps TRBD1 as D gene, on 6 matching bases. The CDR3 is CASSPGVGAGYEQYF. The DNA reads TGTGCCAGCAGTCCCGGCGTGGGGGCCGGGTACGAGCAGTACTTC.